These T cell receptor beta chains were read from a single sample in a study of Ad26.COV2.S vaccination and SARS-CoV-2 variants. Sequencing used immunoSEQ multiplex PCR; TCRdb keeps in-frame clones, though not all of them. The table has roughly 300,000 clones, roughly 90% seen once. The sequencing here drew on peripheral blood, taken in a trial of Ad26.COV2.S vaccine versus placebo. The receptors were gathered from a person aged 18-60 years who received the Ad26.COV2.S COVID-19 vaccine or a placebo. Both conserved end residues are part of each CDR3. Fields, in order: clone size, J gene, V gene, D gene, CDR3 protein, CDR3 DNA. The D gene is left open where the match is weak. Some rows mark clone size as missing; the rest say once, few, many or name a class of expanded clone.

>.|TRBJ2-1|TRBV27|TRBD2
CASSLLGLAGVSYNEQFF
TGTGCCAGCAGTTTATTGGGACTAGCGGGTGTCTCCTACAATGAGCAGTTCTTC
>.|TRBJ2-1|TRBV6-4|TRBD2
CASSLQRGGYNEQFF
TGTGCCAGCAGCCTACAGCGGGGGGGCTACAATGAGCAGTTCTTC
>.|TRBJ2-7|TRBV2|TRBD1
CASSGPRGQANEQYF
TGTGCCAGCAGTGGACCCCGAGGACAGGCTAACGAGCAGTACTTC
>once|TRBJ2-5|TRBV7-8|.
CASSTRHRQETQYF
TGTGCCAGCAGCACCAGACACCGTCAAGAGACCCAGTACTTC
>.|TRBJ1-1|TRBV5-1|.
CASKNRDLNTEAFF
TGCGCCAGCAAAAACAGGGACTTGAACACTGAAGCTTTCTTT
>.|TRBJ1-2|TRBV29-1|.
CSVEDQEPGYTF
TGCAGCGTTGAAGATCAGGAACCTGGCTACACCTTC
>.|TRBJ2-7|TRBV6-2/TRBV6-3|TRBD2
CASSSSHSGRYEQYF
TGTGCCAGCAGTTCGTCCCATTCCGGGAGGTACGAGCAGTACTTC
>.|TRBJ2-7|TRBV4-2|.
CASSQGEGSYEQYF
TGTGCCAGCAGCCAAGGTGAGGGTAGCTACGAGCAGTACTTC
>.|TRBJ1-2|TRBV19|TRBD1
CAREDREGGYTF
TGTGCCAGGGAGGACAGGGAGGGCGGCTACACCTTC
>.|TRBJ1-5|TRBV19|.
CASRGVNSNQPQHF
TGTGCCAGCCGGGGAGTCAATAGCAATCAGCCCCAGCATTTT
>.|TRBJ1-3|TRBV2|.
CASRTQTYSGNTIYF
TGTGCCAGCAGGACTCAAACTTACTCTGGAAACACCATATATTTT
>.|TRBJ1-2|TRBV3-1/TRBV3-2|.
CASSQDLGALNYGYTF
TGTGCCAGCAGCCAAGATCTGGGGGCACTTAACTATGGCTACACCTTC
>.|TRBJ1-2|TRBV7-3|TRBD1
CASSSGTGNYGYTF
TGTGCCAGCAGCTCCGGGACAGGGAACTATGGCTACACCTTC
>once|TRBJ2-3|TRBV28|TRBD2
CASSLGVSSGRRVGTDTQYF
TGTGCCAGCAGTTTAGGTGTGTCTAGCGGGAGGAGGGTTGGCACAGATACGCAGTATTTT
>.|TRBJ2-1|TRBV6-2/TRBV6-3|.
CASSTGASSYNEQFF
TGTGCCAGCAGTACCGGGGCGAGCTCCTACAATGAGCAGTTCTTC
>.|TRBJ1-1|TRBV6-5|.
CASRGPMNTEAFF
TGTGCGTCGCGGGGCCCCATGAACACTGAAGCTTTCTTT
>.|TRBJ1-1|TRBV10-3|TRBD1
CAIREDRAMNTEAFF
TGTGCCATCAGAGAGGACAGGGCAATGAACACTGAAGCTTTCTTT
>.|TRBJ1-2|TRBV11-2|TRBD1
CASSVGTGTYGYTF
TGTGCCAGCAGCGTCGGGACAGGGACGTATGGCTACACCTTC
>once|TRBJ2-1|TRBV5-1|TRBD2
CASSLGAGVGNEQFF
TGCGCCAGCAGCTTGGGTGCGGGAGTGGGGAATGAGCAGTTCTTC
>.|TRBJ2-5|TRBV5-1|.
CASSLRGAFEETQYF
TGCGCCAGCAGCTTACGGGGGGCATTTGAAGAGACCCAGTACTTC
>.|TRBJ1-2|TRBV28|.
CASSPGEYGYTF
TGTGCCAGCAGTCCGGGAGAGTACGGCTACACCTTC
>once|TRBJ1-5|TRBV30|TRBD1
CAWSDDRARRNQPQHF
TGTGCCTGGAGTGACGACAGGGCGAGGCGCAATCAGCCCCAGCATTTT
>few|TRBJ2-7|TRBV6-2/TRBV6-3|TRBD1
CASSRAGGTYEQYF
TGTGCCAGCAGCCGGGCAGGGGGTACCTACGAGCAGTACTTC